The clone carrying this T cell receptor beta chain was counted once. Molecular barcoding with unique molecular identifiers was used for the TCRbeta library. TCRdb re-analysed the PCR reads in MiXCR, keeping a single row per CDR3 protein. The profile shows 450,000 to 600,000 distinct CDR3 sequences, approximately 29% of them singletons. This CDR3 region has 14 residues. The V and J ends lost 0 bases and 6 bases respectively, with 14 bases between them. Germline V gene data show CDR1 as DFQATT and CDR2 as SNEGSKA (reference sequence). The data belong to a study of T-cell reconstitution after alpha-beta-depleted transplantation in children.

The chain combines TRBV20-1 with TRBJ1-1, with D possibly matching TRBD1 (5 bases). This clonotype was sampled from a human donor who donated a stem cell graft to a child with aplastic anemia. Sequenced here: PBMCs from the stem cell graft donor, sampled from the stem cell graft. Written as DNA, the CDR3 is TGCAGTGCTAGAGAACACAGGATGGCCCCTGAAGCTTTCTTT. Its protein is CSAREHRMAPEAFF.